Below are 22 T cell receptor beta chains sequenced from a single sample in a study of T cells in Graves' hyperthyroidism and ophthalmopathy. RNA transcripts gave rise to amplified TCR beta CDR3 regions. When the TCR CDR3 underwent first-round RT-PCR, the HTBI primer set was used. Each CDR3 protein is one row after TCRdb ran MiXCR on the multiplex PCR reads. The table lists just under 750,000 distinct CDR3 sequences, approximately 40% of them singletons. Material: blood. The receptors here all came from a woman in her thirties or forties with Graves' hyperthyroidism.

Many counts were recorded for this clonotype. The CDR3 loop is CASSDEGLGYTF. CDR3 DNA: TGTGCCAGCAGTGATGAGGGGCTTGGCTACACCTTC. The chain joins TRBV2 to TRBJ1-2; D perhaps matches TRBD1 (5 bases). There are 12 residues in the CDR3. Germline CDR1 and CDR2: SNHLY and FYNNEI. V lost 3 bases, J lost 7 bases, and 9 bases lay in between.

This clonotype was seen a few times. As DNA, the CDR3 is TGCAGCGTTGCGGACAGGGTCGACTATGGCTACACCTTC. Encoded protein: CSVADRVDYGYTF. J is TRBJ1-2 and V is TRBV29-1; 8 bases line up with TRBD1. The germline V gene encodes CDR1 SQVTM and CDR2 ANQGSEA. CDR3 size: 13 residues. V trimming: 4 bases; J trimming: 3 bases; junction bases outside the gene matches: 4.

This clonotype showed up many times. V usage is TRBV7-6 and J usage is TRBJ2-7; TRBD1 agrees at 7 bases. The CDR3 spans 14 residues. The germline CDR1 and CDR2 sequences are SGHVS and FNYEAQ. The V segment lost 4 bases and the J segment 0 bases; nucleotides outside the gene matches: 3. The CDR3 region is CASSSWDSSYEQYF. CDR3 coding DNA: TGTGCCAGCAGCTCCTGGGACAGCTCCTACGAGCAGTACTTC.

This clonotype occurred many times. This sequence joins TRBV2 and TRBJ2-6, with D possibly TRBD1 on 6 matching bases. Looked up from germline, CDR1 is SNHLY and CDR2 is FYNNEI. The CDR3 has 15 residues. The V end lost 6 bases, the J end lost 3 bases, and 12 bases lay between the germline ends. The CDR3 here is CASRPWTVGANVLTF. The CDR3 bases are TGTGCCAGCAGGCCATGGACAGTTGGGGCCAACGTCCTGACTTTC.

V gene TRBV6-5 combines with J gene TRBJ2-2; 9 bases line up with TRBD2. The trim removed 2 bases at V and 4 bases at J, leaving 8 bases unmatched. CDR1 and CDR2 (germline): MNHEY, SVGAGI. The CDR3 runs 17 residues. The CDR3 region has the DNA TGTGCCAGCAGTTACCTTGGGACTAGCTGGAGCACCGGGGAGCTGTTTTTT. Encoded protein: CASSYLGTSWSTGELFF.

This clonotype is a singleton in its sample. The chain employs TRBV29-1 and TRBJ1-1; tentative D call: TRBD1 (5 bases). This CDR3 is built from 13 residues. Trimming cost V 6 bases and J 3 bases, with 14 bases left between them. Germline lookup yields CDR1 SQVTM and CDR2 ANQGSEA. CDR3 DNA sequence: TGCAGCGTCGCTCGGGGGTGGGACACTGAAGCTTTCTTT. Its protein product is CSVARGWDTEAFF.

This sequence joins TRBV6-2 or TRBV6-3 and TRBJ1-6; the D is unclear. The V end lost 5 bases, the J end lost 9 bases, and 11 bases lay between the germline ends. This CDR3 comprises 13 residues. Germline V gene sequence: CDR1 MNHEY, CDR2 SVGEGT. CDR3 loop: CASSDRGFSPLHF. The CDR3, as DNA: TGTGCCAGCAGTGACCGAGGTTTTTCACCCCTCCACTTT.

The sample holds one count of this clonotype. This chain links TRBV10-3 with TRBJ1-2; TRBD1 aligns across 7 bases. Trimming took 10 bases from V and 7 from J; bases not matched to a gene: 15. Germline V gene sequence: CDR1 ENHRY, CDR2 SYGVKD. CDR3 length: 14 residues. CDR3 amino acids: CASSPSDRAPGYTF. The CDR3 bases are TGTGCCAGCTCACCGTCAGACAGGGCTCCTGGCTACACCTTC.

In the case of this clonotype: Since a much larger clone is just one base distant, this may be a read error. The V call is TRBV29-1, the J call TRBJ1-2; D gene ambiguous. Per the germline V gene, CDR1 is SQVTM and CDR2 is ANQGSEA. The CDR3 contains 13 residues. The CDR3 DNA is TGCAGCGTTGAAGACGTAATCCCTTATGGCTCCACCTTC. The encoded protein is CSVEDVIPYGSTF.

V gene TRBV7-9 combines with J gene TRBJ2-7, with no clear D. Trimming pared 5 bases from V and 7 bases from J, leaving 15 bases between. Germline V CDR1 and CDR2: SEHNR, FQNEAQ (reference sequence). The CDR3 runs 13 residues. The CDR3 reads CASSVGMHNEQYF. The CDR3 DNA follows: TGTGCCAGCAGCGTAGGGATGCACAATGAGCAGTACTTC.

This clonotype appeared many times. The rearrangement links TRBV7-2 to TRBJ1-4; D may be TRBD1 (6 bases). V shed 1 base and J shed 8 bases, with 14 bases lying between them. Germline V gene data show CDR1 as SGHTA and CDR2 as FQGNSA. The CDR3 is 15 residues long. CDR3 bases: TGTGCCAGCAGCTTAGGCGGGGGCCTTGGAGAAAAACTGTTTTTT. It translates to CASSLGGGLGEKLFF. The complete variable domain, with remaining parts taken from reference TRBV7-2 and TRBJ1-4, reads GAGVSQSPSNKVTEKGKDVELRCDPISGHTALYWYRQSLGQGLEFLIYFQGNSAPDKSGLPSDRFSAERTGGSVSTLTIQRTQQEDSAVYLCASSLGGGLGEKLFFGSGTQLSVL.

The J gene is TRBJ1-5, the V gene TRBV27; D is possibly TRBD1 (6 bases). This CDR3 region has 15 residues. The germline V gene has CDR1 MNHEY and CDR2 SMNVEV (reference sequence). The germline V and J ends were trimmed by 2 bases and 4 bases, with 12 bases remaining between them. CDR3 region: CASSLVGQTNQPQHF. The CDR3, as DNA: TGTGCCAGCAGTTTAGTTGGACAGACTAATCAGCCCCAGCATTTT.

V is TRBV7-2 and J is TRBJ2-5; D might be TRBD1 (6 bases). CDR3 length equals 15 residues. V was pared by 3 bases and J by 5 bases, with 16 bases between. Per the germline V gene, CDR1 is SGHTA and CDR2 is FQGNSA. CDR3 bases: TGTGCCAGCAGCTTGCGAACAGGGTTCGAGGAGACCCAGTACTTC. Its translation is CASSLRTGFEETQYF.

The chain couples TRBV25-1 to TRBJ2-2; the D is unclear. Germline-derived CDR1 and CDR2 are MGHDK and SYGVNS. Trimming stripped 11 bases from V and 4 bases from J, with 14 bases between. The CDR3 length is 13 residues. Here the CDR3 reads CAWLGWSTGELFF. CDR3 nucleotide sequence: TGTGCCTGGTTAGGGTGGAGCACCGGGGAGCTGTTTTTT.

This clonotype was counted at least ten times. The chain is built from TRBV24-1 and TRBJ2-5, with a tentative D call TRBD1 (5 bases). The CDR3 totals 13 residues. CDR1 KGHDR and CDR2 SFDVKD come from the germline V gene. Trimming removed 4 bases at V and 5 bases at J, with 10 bases between. The CDR3 loop reads CATSEGQMETQYF. The CDR3 DNA follows: TGTGCCACCAGTGAGGGGCAGATGGAGACCCAGTACTTC.

This clonotype was observed many times. The genes are TRBV29-1 and TRBJ1-2; no firm D call. This CDR3 has 13 amino acids. V lost 1 base, J lost 3 bases, and 9 bases lay in between. CDR1 is SQVTM and CDR2 is ANQGSEA in the germline V gene. The CDR3 loop reads CSVEGPTHYGYTF. As DNA, the CDR3 is TGCAGCGTTGAAGGCCCTACCCACTATGGCTACACCTTC.

The table lists this clonotype with a few counts. The V and J genes are TRBV6-5 and TRBJ1-2; a possible D gene is TRBD1 (6 bases). The germline CDR1 and CDR2 sequences are MNHEY and SVGAGI. The CDR3 covers 14 residues. The V end lost 4 bases, the J end lost 9 bases, and 18 bases lay between the germline ends. CDR3 protein: CASSLQGEAASYTF. For the CDR3, the DNA is TGTGCCAGCAGTTTACAGGGTGAGGCGGCTAGCTACACCTTC.

The DNA for the CDR3 is TGTGCCAGCAGCTTAAAGCGGGGGGCCGTATACGAGCAGTACTTC. Amino acid sequence: CASSLKRGAVYEQYF. The chain has TRBV7-9 and TRBJ2-7, with TRBD2 matching over 9 bases. J lost 4 bases, V lost 2 bases, and 6 bases had no gene match. The germline CDR1 and CDR2 sequences are SEHNR and FQNEAQ (reference sequence). This CDR3 is built from 15 residues.

The CDR3 here is CATQTAGSNQPQHF. The CDR3 coding sequence is TGTGCCACTCAAACGGCAGGGTCGAATCAGCCCCAGCATTTT. The chain employs TRBV12-3 or TRBV12-4 and TRBJ1-5; weak D call: TRBD1 (5 bases). CDR3 length: 14 amino acids. V lost 10 bases, J lost 4 bases, and 17 bases lay in between.

V gene TRBV27 combines with J gene TRBJ2-5; D is perhaps TRBD1 (6 bases). Germline CDR1 and CDR2: MNHEY and SMNVEV (reference sequence). V lost 6 bases and J lost 1, with 15 bases in between. This CDR3 is 15 amino acids long. As DNA, the CDR3 is TGTGCCAGCAGGGGATGGACAGCTACCCAAGAGACCCAGTACTTC. This encodes CASRGWTATQETQYF.

This clonotype has ten or more counts. The gene calls are TRBV10-3 and TRBJ1-5, with D maybe TRBD1 (5 bases). V lost 0 bases and J lost 7, with 19 bases in between. CDR1 ENHRY and CDR2 SYGVKD come from the germline V gene. The CDR3 is made up of 17 amino acids. Here the CDR3 reads CAISESNGAGVGQPQHF. CDR3 nucleotide sequence: TGTGCCATCAGTGAGTCAAATGGGGCAGGAGTGGGGCAGCCCCAGCATTTT.

In its sample, this clonotype was seen a few times. This sequence joins TRBV7-9 and TRBJ1-4; no clear D. The V and J ends lost 1 base and 3 bases respectively, with 6 bases between them. The CDR3 is made up of 14 amino acids. The germline V gene encodes CDR1 SEHNR and CDR2 FQNEAQ (reference sequence). For the CDR3, the DNA is TGTGCCAGCAGCTTAGAGTTTTCTAATGAAAAACTGTTTTTT. Protein sequence: CASSLEFSNEKLFF.